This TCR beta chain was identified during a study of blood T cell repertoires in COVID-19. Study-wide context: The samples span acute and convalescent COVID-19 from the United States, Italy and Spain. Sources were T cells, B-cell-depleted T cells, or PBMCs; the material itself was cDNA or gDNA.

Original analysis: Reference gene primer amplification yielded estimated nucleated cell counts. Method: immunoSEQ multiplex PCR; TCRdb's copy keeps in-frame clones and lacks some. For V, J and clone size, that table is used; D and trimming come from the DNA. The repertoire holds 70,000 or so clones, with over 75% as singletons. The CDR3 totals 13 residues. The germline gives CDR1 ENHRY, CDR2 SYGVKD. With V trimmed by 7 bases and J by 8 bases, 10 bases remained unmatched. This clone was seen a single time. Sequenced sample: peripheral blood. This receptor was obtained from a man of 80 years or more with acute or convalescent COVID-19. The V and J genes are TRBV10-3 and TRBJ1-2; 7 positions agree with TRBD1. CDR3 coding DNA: TGTGCCATCACTAGCACAGGGGACGGGGGCTACACCTTC. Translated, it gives CAITSTGDGGYTF.